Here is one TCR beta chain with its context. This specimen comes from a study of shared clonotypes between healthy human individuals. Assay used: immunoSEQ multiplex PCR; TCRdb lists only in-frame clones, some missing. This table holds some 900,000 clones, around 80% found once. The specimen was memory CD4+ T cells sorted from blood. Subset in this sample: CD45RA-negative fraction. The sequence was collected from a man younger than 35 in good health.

The CDR3 sequence: CASSEYSGLEQYF. In DNA form, the CDR3 reads TGTGCCAGCAGTGAATATTCCGGTTTGGAGCAGTACTTC. This chain links TRBV25-1 with TRBJ2-7; D remains ambiguous. The ends were cut back, 0 bases at V and 7 bases at J, with 10 bases in the middle. The germline V gene has CDR1 MGHDK and CDR2 SYGVNS. The length of the CDR3 is 13 residues.